The rows below give T cell receptor beta chains drawn from one sample of a study of shared clonotypes between healthy human individuals. Sequencing used immunoSEQ multiplex PCR; TCRdb keeps in-frame clones, though not all of them. This table holds over a million clones, 70% to 80% found once. Sequenced input: memory CD4+ T cells sorted from blood. The receptors were gathered from a man between 18 and 29 years old in good health. CDR3s include the opening cysteine and the closing phenylalanine or tryptophan. The order of the fields is clone size, D gene, V gene, J gene, CDR3 protein, CDR3 DNA. D genes are given only for firm matches. Clone sizes are given selectively: once, few, many, or a class where the clone is expanded.

abundance: NA
d_gene: TRBD2
v_gene: TRBV6-5
j_gene: TRBJ2-5
CDR3aa: CASSYSGLATLTQYF
CDR3nt: TGTGCCAGCAGTTACTCGGGACTAGCAACGTTGACCCAGTACTTC

abundance: few
d_gene: TRBD2
v_gene: TRBV15
j_gene: TRBJ2-7
CDR3aa: CATSTLAGGTYEQYF
CDR3nt: TGTGCCACCAGTACTCTAGCGGGGGGAACCTACGAGCAGTACTTC

abundance: few
d_gene: NA
v_gene: TRBV27
j_gene: TRBJ2-2
CDR3aa: CASRGRRGLFF
CDR3nt: TGTGCCAGCAGGGGTCGGAGGGGGCTGTTTTTT

abundance: NA
d_gene: TRBD1
v_gene: TRBV30
j_gene: TRBJ1-1
CDR3aa: CARGQVNTEAFF
CDR3nt: TGTGCCCGGGGACAGGTGAACACTGAAGCTTTCTTT

abundance: NA
d_gene: TRBD2
v_gene: TRBV5-1
j_gene: TRBJ2-1
CDR3aa: CASSLRTSGTGGNEQFF
CDR3nt: TGCGCCAGCAGCTTGCGAACTAGCGGGACTGGAGGGAATGAGCAGTTCTTC

abundance: NA
d_gene: NA
v_gene: TRBV6-5
j_gene: TRBJ1-3
CDR3aa: CASSSRPGNTIYF
CDR3nt: TGTGCCAGCAGTTCCCGACCCGGAAACACCATATATTTT

abundance: NA
d_gene: NA
v_gene: TRBV7-9
j_gene: TRBJ2-5
CDR3aa: CASSLGISGQETQYF
CDR3nt: TGTGCCAGCAGCTTGGGAATTAGCGGCCAAGAGACCCAGTACTTC

abundance: NA
d_gene: NA
v_gene: TRBV5-1
j_gene: TRBJ2-3
CDR3aa: CASSLGGATDTQYF
CDR3nt: TGCGCCAGCAGCTTGGGAGGGGCCACAGATACGCAGTATTTT

abundance: NA
d_gene: TRBD1
v_gene: TRBV2
j_gene: TRBJ2-7
CDR3aa: CASSAQGGRTYEQYF
CDR3nt: TGTGCCAGCAGCGCACAGGGGGGAAGAACCTACGAGCAGTACTTC

abundance: once
d_gene: TRBD1
v_gene: TRBV11-2
j_gene: TRBJ2-3
CDR3aa: CASSRQGPTDTQYF
CDR3nt: TGTGCCAGCAGCCGACAGGGTCCCACAGATACGCAGTATTTT

abundance: NA
d_gene: NA
v_gene: TRBV2
j_gene: TRBJ2-3
CDR3aa: CASSVDGTSTDTQYF
CDR3nt: TGTGCCAGCAGTGTTGACGGCACTAGCACAGATACGCAGTATTTT

abundance: once
d_gene: TRBD1
v_gene: TRBV5-6
j_gene: TRBJ1-6
CDR3aa: CASSLGTGHNSPLHF
CDR3nt: TGTGCCAGCAGCTTGGGGACAGGACATAATTCACCCCTCCACTTT

abundance: NA
d_gene: NA
v_gene: TRBV2
j_gene: TRBJ2-5
CDR3aa: CASSRRQTEETQYF
CDR3nt: TGTGCCAGCAGTCGACGACAAACGGAGGAGACCCAGTACTTC

abundance: NA
d_gene: NA
v_gene: TRBV19
j_gene: TRBJ1-6
CDR3aa: CASSRTDPYNSPLHF
CDR3nt: TGTGCCAGTAGCCGGACAGACCCCTATAATTCACCCCTCCACTTT

abundance: NA
d_gene: NA
v_gene: TRBV4-1
j_gene: TRBJ1-5
CDR3aa: CASSQEPTGGQPQHF
CDR3nt: TGCGCCAGCAGCCAAGAACCCACGGGTGGTCAGCCCCAGCATTTT

abundance: few
d_gene: TRBD1
v_gene: TRBV5-1
j_gene: TRBJ1-5
CDR3aa: CASSLATGVGQPQHF
CDR3nt: TGCGCCAGCAGCTTGGCCACAGGGGTTGGTCAGCCCCAGCATTTT

abundance: once
d_gene: NA
v_gene: TRBV19
j_gene: TRBJ1-3
CDR3aa: CASSMRAGNTIYF
CDR3nt: TGTGCCAGTAGTATGCGGGCTGGAAACACCATATATTTT